The rows below give T cell receptor beta chains drawn from one sample of a study of cytomegalovirus exposure and HLA in healthy donors. Using immunoSEQ multiplex PCR, the repertoire was profiled, and TCRdb retains in-frame clones only, with some absent. The table records roughly 180,000 clones, approximately 88% of them present only once. The material sequenced was PBMCs. These receptors were collected from a boy aged 5-17 years in good health and CMV-seronegative. Each CDR3 is given with its conserved first and last residue. The D gene is left open where the match is weak. The size entry is marked missing in some rows and otherwise reads once, few, many or a size class.

v_call	j_call	d_call	clone_size	cdr3_nt	cdr3_aa
TRBV21-1	TRBJ2-6	NA	once	TGTGCCAGCAGCAACTCGGTTACTGGGGCCAACGTCCTGACTTTC	CASSNSVTGANVLTF
TRBV30	TRBJ2-7	TRBD1	NA	TGTGCCTGGAGTGTTCGGGACAGGGGGCTAGATGAGCAGTACTTC	CAWSVRDRGLDEQYF
TRBV18	TRBJ1-5	NA	once	TGTGCCAGCTCACTCGCCAACAGGGATGGCAATCAGCCCCAGCATTTT	CASSLANRDGNQPQHF
TRBV29-1	TRBJ2-2	NA	NA	TGCAGCGCTAGCGTCGGCGGGGAGCTGTTTTTT	CSASVGGELFF
TRBV15	TRBJ2-2	TRBD2	NA	TGTGCCACCAGCAGAGATTCAGTTTTCGGGAGGGCCGTCACCGGGGAGCTGTTTTTT	CATSRDSVFGRAVTGELFF
TRBV9	TRBJ1-2	NA	NA	TGTGCCAGCAGCGTAGTACCACTGCCCAACTATGGCTACACCTTC	CASSVVPLPNYGYTF
TRBV28	TRBJ1-1	TRBD1	NA	TGTGCCAGCAGGACCTGGCGGGGGGACAGGGGGTTCACTGAAGCTTTCTTT	CASRTWRGDRGFTEAFF
TRBV7-9	TRBJ1-1	TRBD1	NA	TGTGCCAGCAGCTTAGGGGGACAGCTGAACACTGAAGCTTTCTTT	CASSLGGQLNTEAFF
TRBV5-1	TRBJ1-1	TRBD1	NA	TGCGCCAGCAGCACCTGGACAGGGAAGAACACTGAAGCTTTCTTT	CASSTWTGKNTEAFF
TRBV5-4	TRBJ2-3	TRBD2	NA	TGTGCCAGCAGCTTGGATCTAGCGGGGGGTTCTAGAGATACGCAGTATTTT	CASSLDLAGGSRDTQYF
TRBV9	TRBJ2-7	NA	NA	TGTGCCAGCAGCGCGGGGGACAGACCCTTTAGGGTCGAGCAGTACTTC	CASSAGDRPFRVEQYF
TRBV29-1	TRBJ2-2	TRBD1	NA	TGCAGCGTTGCTTGGACAGGCGGTAACACCGGGGAGCTGTTTTTT	CSVAWTGGNTGELFF
TRBV4-1	TRBJ2-5	TRBD2	NA	TGCGCCAGCAGCCAGGTAGCGGGAAAAGAGACCCAGTACTTC	CASSQVAGKETQYF
TRBV4-1	TRBJ2-2	NA	NA	TGCGCCAGCAGCCAAGATAGTGGTTTCATAGCCGGGGAGCTGTTTTTT	CASSQDSGFIAGELFF
TRBV7-9	TRBJ1-2	NA	NA	TGTGCCAGCAGCCGAACAGGGTCCCACTATGGCTACACCTTC	CASSRTGSHYGYTF
TRBV7-8	TRBJ2-7	TRBD1	NA	TGTGCCAGCAGCGCCGGGACAGGGGGCTACGAGCAGTACTTC	CASSAGTGGYEQYF
TRBV29-1	TRBJ2-2	NA	NA	TGCAGCGTTGGGCAGCGGAACACCGGGGAGCTGTTTTTT	CSVGQRNTGELFF
TRBV7-3	TRBJ2-1	TRBD2	NA	TGTGCCAGCAGCTTAAAACCCCGGGGGGGAAACAATGAGCAGTTCTTC	CASSLKPRGGNNEQFF
TRBV6-6	TRBJ2-4	NA	few	TGTGCCAGCAGTTACGGGCCGAGCATTGGCATTCAGTACTTC	CASSYGPSIGIQYF
TRBV6-5	TRBJ1-2	NA	NA	TGTGCCAGCAGGCAGGGTCATGATGGCTACACCTTC	CASRQGHDGYTF
TRBV5-4	TRBJ1-1	NA	NA	TGTGCCAGCACCCCGGGGGAGCGGAACACTGAAGCTTTCTTT	CASTPGERNTEAFF
TRBV2	TRBJ2-1	TRBD1	NA	TGTGCCAGCAGTGCGCCAGGGGGCAGCTACAATGAGCAGTTCTTC	CASSAPGGSYNEQFF
TRBV30	TRBJ1-3	NA	NA	TGTGCCTGGAGTGTACGCATGACAGTCCCTGGAAACACCATATATTTT	CAWSVRMTVPGNTIYF